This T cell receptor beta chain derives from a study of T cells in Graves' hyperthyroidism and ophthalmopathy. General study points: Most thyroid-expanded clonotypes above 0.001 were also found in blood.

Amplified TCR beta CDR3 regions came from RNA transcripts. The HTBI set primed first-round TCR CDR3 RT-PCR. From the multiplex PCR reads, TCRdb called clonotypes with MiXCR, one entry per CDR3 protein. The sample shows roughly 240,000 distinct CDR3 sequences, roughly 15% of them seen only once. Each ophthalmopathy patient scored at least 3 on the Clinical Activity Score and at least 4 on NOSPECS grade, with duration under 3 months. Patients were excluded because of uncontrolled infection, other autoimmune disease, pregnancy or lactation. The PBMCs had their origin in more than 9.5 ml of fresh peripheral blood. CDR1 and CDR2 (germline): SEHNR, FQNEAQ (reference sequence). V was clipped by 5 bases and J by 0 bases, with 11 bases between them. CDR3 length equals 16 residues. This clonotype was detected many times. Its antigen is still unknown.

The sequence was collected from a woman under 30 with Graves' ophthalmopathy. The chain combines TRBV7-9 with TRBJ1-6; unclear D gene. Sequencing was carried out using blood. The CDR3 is CASSVGSASYNSPLHF. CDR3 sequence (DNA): TGTGCCAGCAGCGTCGGGTCGGCCTCCTATAATTCACCCCTCCACTTT. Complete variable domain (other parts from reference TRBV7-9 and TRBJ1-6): DTGVSQNPRHKITKRGQNVTFRCDPISEHNRLYWYRQTLGQGPEFLTYFQNEAQLEKSRLLSDRFSAERPKGSFSTLEIQRTEQGDSAMYLCASSVGSASYNSPLHFGNGTRLTVT.